This T cell receptor (beta chain) came from a study of blood T cell repertoires in COVID-19. Study background: Sites in the United States, Italy and Spain provided acute and convalescent COVID-19 samples. PBMCs, B-cell-depleted T cells, or T cells provided the cDNA or gDNA that made up the material.

How the authors handled the data: Nucleated cell counts were estimated from reference gene primer amplification. Sequenced by immunoSEQ multiplex PCR; TCRdb stores in-frame clones only, minus some. V and J calls and clone size are as listed in that table; D and trimming were resolved from the DNA. The top ten clones hold around 6.3% of a sample with 160,000 or so clones, over 75% of them seen once. The germline V gene encodes CDR1 LGHNA and CDR2 YNFKEQ. Deletions cut 0 bases from V and 0 bases from J, with 3 bases between. This CDR3 contains 13 residues. The chain links TRBV4-2 to TRBJ2-7; D uncertain. The sequenced sample was peripheral blood. This TCR came from a man aged 70 or older with active or convalescent COVID-19. The chain's CDR3 is CASSQDHSYEQYF. The CDR3 DNA follows: TGTGCCAGCAGCCAAGATCACTCCTACGAGCAGTACTTC.